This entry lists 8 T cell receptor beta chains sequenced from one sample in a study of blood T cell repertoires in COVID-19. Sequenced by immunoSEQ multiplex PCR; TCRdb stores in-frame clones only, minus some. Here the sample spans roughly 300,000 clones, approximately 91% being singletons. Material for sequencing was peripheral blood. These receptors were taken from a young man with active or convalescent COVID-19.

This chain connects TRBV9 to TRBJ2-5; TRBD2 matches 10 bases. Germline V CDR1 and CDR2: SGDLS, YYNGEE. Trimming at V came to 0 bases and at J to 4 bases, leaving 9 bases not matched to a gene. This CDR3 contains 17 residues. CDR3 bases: TGTGCCAGCAGCGTAGCGGCTAGCGGGGGAATTCCAGAGACCCAGTACTTC. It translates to CASSVAASGGIPETQYF.

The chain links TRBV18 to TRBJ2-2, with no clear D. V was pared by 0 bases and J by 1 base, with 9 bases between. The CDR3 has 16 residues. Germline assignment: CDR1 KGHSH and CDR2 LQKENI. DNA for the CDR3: TGTGCCAGCTCACCACCCGAGACAAGGAACACCGGGGAGCTGTTTTTT. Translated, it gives CASSPPETRNTGELFF.

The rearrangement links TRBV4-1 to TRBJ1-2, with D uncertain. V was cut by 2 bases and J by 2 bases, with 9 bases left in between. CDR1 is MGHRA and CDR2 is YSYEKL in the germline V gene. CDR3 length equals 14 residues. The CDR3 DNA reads TGCGCCAGCAGCCAAACGGGGAAGAACTATGGCTACACCTTC. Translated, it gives CASSQTGKNYGYTF.

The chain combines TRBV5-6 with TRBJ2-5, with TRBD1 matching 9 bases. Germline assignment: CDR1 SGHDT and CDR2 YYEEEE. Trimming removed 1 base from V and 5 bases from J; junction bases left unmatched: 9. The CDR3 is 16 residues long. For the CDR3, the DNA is TGTGCCAGCAGCTTGACCACAGGGGGCATTTGGGAGACCCAGTACTTC. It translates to CASSLTTGGIWETQYF.

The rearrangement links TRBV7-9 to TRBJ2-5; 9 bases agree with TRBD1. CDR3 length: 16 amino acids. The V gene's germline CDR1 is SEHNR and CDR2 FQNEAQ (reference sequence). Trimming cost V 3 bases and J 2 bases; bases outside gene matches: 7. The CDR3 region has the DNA TGTGCCAGCAGCTTCGGCGACAGGGGGAAACAAGAGACCCAGTACTTC. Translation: CASSFGDRGKQETQYF. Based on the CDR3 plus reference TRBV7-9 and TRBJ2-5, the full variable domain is DTGVSQNPRHKITKRGQNVTFRCDPISEHNRLYWYRQTLGQGPEFLTYFQNEAQLEKSRLLSDRFSAERPKGSFSTLEIQRTEQGDSAMYLCASSFGDRGKQETQYFGPGTRLLVL.

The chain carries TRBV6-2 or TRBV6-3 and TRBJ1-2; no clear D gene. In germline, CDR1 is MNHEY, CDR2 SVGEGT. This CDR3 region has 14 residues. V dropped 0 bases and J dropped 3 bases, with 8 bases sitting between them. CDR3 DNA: TGTGCCAGCAGTTACTCGGAGGGCCACTATGGCTACACCTTC. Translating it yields CASSYSEGHYGYTF.

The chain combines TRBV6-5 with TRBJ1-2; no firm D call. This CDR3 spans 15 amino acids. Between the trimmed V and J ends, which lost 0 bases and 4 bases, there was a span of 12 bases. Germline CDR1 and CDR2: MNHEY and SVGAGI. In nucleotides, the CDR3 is TGTGCCAGCAGTTACTCCCAGTACCCGCCCTATGGCTACACCTTC. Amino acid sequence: CASSYSQYPPYGYTF.

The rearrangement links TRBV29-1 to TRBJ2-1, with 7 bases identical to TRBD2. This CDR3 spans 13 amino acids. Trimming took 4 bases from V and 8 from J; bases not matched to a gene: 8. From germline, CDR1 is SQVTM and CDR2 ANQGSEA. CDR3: CSVGMAGVDEQFF. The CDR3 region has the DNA TGCAGCGTTGGAATGGCGGGGGTCGATGAGCAGTTCTTC.